This T cell receptor beta chain came from a study of cytomegalovirus exposure and HLA in healthy donors. Study information: Counted in an early data release were about 86 million unique TCRs from HLA-typed donors.

This clone was recorded a few times. Its antigen is not known. Amplification used 60 Vbeta primers and 13 Jbeta primers. TCRdb keeps only in-frame clones here, not all; method: immunoSEQ multiplex PCR. The sample shows 180,000 or so clones, 82% of them seen only once. Study-level results: Across donors, presence/absence analyses took sequencing depth to be roughly uniform. Among the sequence variants, a highly shared cluster was likely an artifact of sequencing.

The sequencing sample was made of PBMCs. The receptor's source is a boy between 2 and 10 years old in good health and CMV-seronegative.

CDR3 DNA: TGTGCCAGCAGCTTTGCGGGACAGACCAATGAGCAGTTCTTC. Translating it yields CASSFAGQTNEQFF. The gene calls are TRBV5-8 and TRBJ2-1; D is possibly TRBD1 (7 bases). Per germline, CDR1 SGHTS and CDR2 YDEGEE. This CDR3 has 14 amino acids. V was trimmed by 2 bases and J by 6 bases, leaving 12 bases between them.